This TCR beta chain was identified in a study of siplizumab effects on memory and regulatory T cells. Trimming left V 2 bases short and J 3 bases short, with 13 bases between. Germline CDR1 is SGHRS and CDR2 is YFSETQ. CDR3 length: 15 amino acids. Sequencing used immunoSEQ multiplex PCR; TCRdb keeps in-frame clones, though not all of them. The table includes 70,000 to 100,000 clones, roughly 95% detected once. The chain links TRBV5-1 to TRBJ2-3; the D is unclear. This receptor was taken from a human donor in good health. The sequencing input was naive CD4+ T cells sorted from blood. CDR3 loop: CASSLDMLGTDTQYF. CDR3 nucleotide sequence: TGCGCCAGCAGCTTAGACATGTTGGGGACAGATACGCAGTATTTT.